This TCR beta chain was observed in a study of shared clonotypes between healthy human individuals. The naive CD8 subset, CD45RO-negative cells positively selected for CCR7, excluded terminally differentiated effector memory CD45RA+ cells. With 6 bases removed from V and 12 bases from J, the gap between germline ends came to 24 bases. CDR1 is MDHEN and CDR2 is SYDVKM in the germline V gene. This CDR3 has 15 amino acids. Assay used: immunoSEQ multiplex PCR; TCRdb lists only in-frame clones, some missing. The table lists about 2.2 million clones, about 93% of them singletons. Sequencing was done on a sample of naive CD8+ T cells from PBMCs. The receptor was isolated from a young man in good health. Some clones in this sample may be carry-over from other donors' samples. The rearrangement uses TRBV28 and TRBJ2-1; maybe TRBD2 (5 bases). DNA for the CDR3: TGTGCCAGCAGCATTAAACTTCTTAACCCGAGCGGGCAGTTCTTC. Encoded protein: CASSIKLLNPSGQFF. Full variable domain (outside the CDR3, taken from reference TRBV28 and TRBJ2-1): DVKVTQSSRYLVKRTGEKVFLECVQDMDHENMFWYRQDPGLGLRLIYFSYDVKMKEKGDIPEGYSVSREKKERFSLILESASTNQTSMYLCASSIKLLNPSGQFFGPGTRLTVL.